This passage covers 29 T cell receptor beta chains from one sample sequenced in a study of T cells after yellow fever vaccination. TCRdb used MiXCR to reprocess the 5' RACE reads, holding one entry per CDR3 protein. The table records about 630,000 distinct CDR3 sequences, approximately 13% of them present only once. Sequencing was performed on PBMCs, taken on the day of the yellow fever booster vaccination. Every receptor here comes from a man under 40 who received the YFV17D yellow fever vaccine.

V usage is TRBV14 and J usage is TRBJ2-7; D gene uncertain. Germline CDR1 is SGHDN and CDR2 is FVKESK. The CDR3 length is 16 residues. V shed 0 bases and J shed 3 bases, with 15 bases lying between them. Here the CDR3 reads CASSQDYDQTFYEQYF. CDR3 sequence (DNA): TGTGCCAGCAGCCAAGATTACGACCAAACTTTCTACGAGCAGTACTTC.

This rearrangement joins TRBV12-3 or TRBV12-4 to TRBJ2-7; 14 bases are shared with TRBD2. V gave up 3 bases and J gave up 9 bases; unmatched junction bases: 13. The CDR3 has 17 amino acids. The DNA for the CDR3 is TGTGCCAGCAGTTTTGGACTAGCGGGAGGTCCCGGTACTCGGCAGTACTTC. Residues: CASSFGLAGGPGTRQYF.

Points on this clonotype: One junction end disagrees with the germline gene, perhaps due to a read error. J is TRBJ1-4 and V is TRBV7-2; D is undetermined. Germline V CDR1 and CDR2: SGHTA, FQGNSA. The CDR3 extends over 14 amino acids. CDR3 nucleotides: TGTGCCAGCAGTTTAGGTGGCCTTAATGGAAAACTGTTTTTT. It encodes CASSLGGLNGKLFF. Looking up the rest from reference TRBV7-2 and TRBJ1-4 gives the full variable domain: GAGVSQSPSNKVTEKGKDVELRCDPISGHTALYWYRQSLGQGLEFLIYFQGNSAPDKSGLPSDRFSAERTGGSVSTLTIQRTQQEDSAVYLCASSLGGLNGKLFFGSGTQLSVL.

In this sample, this clonotype turned up a few times. V usage is TRBV5-1 and J usage is TRBJ2-7; a weak D match, TRBD1 (6 bases). Looked up from germline, CDR1 is SGHRS and CDR2 is YFSETQ. The CDR3 extends over 15 amino acids. Trimming pared 5 bases from V and 0 bases from J, leaving 15 bases between. The CDR3 sequence is CASRPGQPSSYEQYF. The CDR3, as DNA: TGCGCCAGCAGGCCGGGACAACCCAGCTCCTACGAGCAGTACTTC.

The chain is built from TRBV20-1 and TRBJ2-5; no clear D. V dropped 2 bases and J dropped 1 base, with 8 bases sitting between them. CDR1 is DFQATT and CDR2 is SNEGSKA in the germline V gene (reference sequence). CDR3 length equals 13 residues. The CDR3 here is CSARFPGQETQYF. The CDR3 DNA sequence: TGCAGTGCTAGATTCCCGGGCCAAGAGACCCAGTACTTC.

CDR3: CSASPSRNQPQHF. The CDR3 nucleotides read TGCAGTGCCTCCCCGAGTAGGAATCAGCCCCAGCATTTT. The chain joins TRBV20-1 to TRBJ1-5; no clear D gene. Germline CDR1 is DFQATT and CDR2 is SNEGSKA (reference sequence). The length of the CDR3 is 13 residues. V was cut by 6 bases and J by 4 bases, with 13 bases left in between.

The V gene is TRBV9, the J gene TRBJ1-3; D unclear. Germline V gives CDR1 SGDLS, CDR2 YYNGEE. V shed 0 bases and J shed 6 bases, with 10 bases lying between them. CDR3 size: 14 residues. CDR3 residues: CASSVESYKNTIYF. The CDR3 coding sequence is TGTGCCAGCAGCGTAGAATCCTACAAAAACACCATATATTTT.

The chain joins TRBV12-3 or TRBV12-4 to TRBJ2-3, with 10 bases fitting TRBD2. This CDR3 has 13 amino acids. V lost 10 bases, J lost 7 bases, and 8 bases stayed unmatched. Written as DNA, the CDR3 is TGTGCCAACTCACTAGCGGGACGAAATACGCAGTATTTT. It codes for CANSLAGRNTQYF.

This clonotype was seen only a few times. This chain joins TRBV10-3 and TRBJ2-7; TRBD2 aligns across 7 bases. There are 16 residues in the CDR3. Looked up from germline, CDR1 is ENHRY and CDR2 is SYGVKD. With V trimmed by 4 bases and J by 4 bases, 13 bases remained unmatched. The CDR3 sequence: CAISAYAGAGKYEQYF. In DNA, the CDR3 is TGTGCCATCAGTGCGTATGCGGGAGCCGGGAAATACGAGCAGTACTTC.

V and J are TRBV20-1 and TRBJ1-2; no reliable D call. Looked up from germline, CDR1 is DFQATT and CDR2 is SNEGSKA (reference sequence). This CDR3 region has 13 residues. Trimming left V 6 bases short and J 6 bases short, with 17 bases between. The CDR3 protein is CSASGSYGDGYTF. The CDR3 DNA reads as TGCAGTGCCTCTGGTTCGTACGGAGATGGCTACACCTTC.

This clonotype was found a few times. The V call is TRBV20-1, the J call TRBJ2-5; D is unresolved. CDR1 is DFQATT, CDR2 SNEGSKA, per germline (reference sequence). The CDR3 length is 13 residues. The CDR3 nucleotides are TGCAGCCCTCGAGTGGGCATAAAAGAGACCCAGTACTTC. Its protein is CSPRVGIKETQYF.

This clonotype has just a few counts. V is TRBV15 and J is TRBJ2-3; 9 nucleotides line up with TRBD2. The trim removed 1 base at V and 2 bases at J, leaving 7 bases unmatched. The CDR3 runs 17 residues. Germline V gene sequence: CDR1 LNHNV, CDR2 YYDKDF (reference sequence). The CDR3 loop reads CATSRAGSGGNTDTQYF. The CDR3, as DNA: TGTGCCACCAGCAGAGCGGGCAGCGGGGGGAACACAGATACGCAGTATTTT. The variable domain in full, with the rest retrieved from reference TRBV15 and TRBJ2-3, is DAMVIQNPRYQVTQFGKPVTLSCSQTLNHNVMYWYQQKSSQAPKLLFHYYDKDFNNEADTPDNFQSRRPNTSFCFLDIRSPGLGDTAMYLCATSRAGSGGNTDTQYFGPGTRLTVL.

This clonotype has just a few counts. The chain recombines TRBV7-3 with TRBJ2-3, with 8 nucleotides matching TRBD2. This CDR3 region has 16 residues. Germline values: CDR1 SGHTA, CDR2 FQGTGA. J gave up 8 bases and V 2 bases, and 12 bases lay outside the gene matches. The CDR3 region is CASSLRRREALGTQYF. The CDR3 DNA reads as TGTGCCAGCAGCTTACGGAGGCGGGAGGCCCTCGGTACGCAGTATTTT.

Here the CDR3 DNA reads TGCAGTGCGGGACAGTCCGGTCGTACGCAGTATTTT. Translated: CSAGQSGRTQYF. The chain has TRBV20-1 and TRBJ2-3, with TRBD1 matching over 7 bases. Germline V lookup: CDR1 DFQATT, CDR2 SNEGSKA (reference sequence). Trimming removed 6 bases from V and 8 bases from J; junction bases left unmatched: 8. This CDR3 contains 12 residues.

This clonotype was seen a few times. The genes are TRBV20-1 and TRBJ2-3, with TRBD2 matching over 14 bases. Trimming cost V 4 bases and J 2 bases; bases outside gene matches: 14. Germline lookup yields CDR1 DFQATT and CDR2 SNEGSKA (reference sequence). This CDR3 region has 19 residues. The CDR3 sequence: CSATGLAGGQTAPTDTQYF. The DNA for the CDR3 is TGCAGTGCTACCGGACTAGCGGGAGGACAGACCGCACCCACAGATACGCAGTATTTT.

The chain joins TRBV29-1 to TRBJ2-7, with D uncertain. The CDR3 length is 11 residues. V gave up 6 bases and J gave up 3 bases, with 9 bases separating them. CDR1 is SQVTM, CDR2 ANQGSEA, per germline. In DNA, the CDR3 is TGCAGCGTCTGGGAAAACTACGAGCAGTACTTC. Encoded protein: CSVWENYEQYF.

The chain recombines TRBV14 with TRBJ2-3; tentative D call: TRBD1 (6 bases). Germline assignment: CDR1 SGHDN and CDR2 FVKESK. The CDR3 runs to 17 residues. V shed 4 bases and J shed 2 bases, with 19 bases lying between them. The CDR3 protein is CASSPRQALPITDTQYF. CDR3 sequence (DNA): TGTGCCAGCAGCCCCCGACAGGCGCTACCTATCACAGATACGCAGTATTTT.

The chain links TRBV7-9 to TRBJ2-5; 7 bases map to TRBD2. This CDR3 is 15 amino acids long. The germline CDR1 and CDR2 sequences are SEHNR and FQNEAQ (reference sequence). V lost 0 bases and J lost 1; bases outside the gene matches: 2. The CDR3 coding sequence is TGTGCCAGCAGCTTAGCGGCGGGAGTCCAAGAGACCCAGTACTTC. Translation gives CASSLAAGVQETQYF.

This rearrangement joins TRBV6-1 to TRBJ1-1; D is perhaps TRBD1 (5 bases). This CDR3 has 13 residues. The germline V gene encodes CDR1 MNHNS and CDR2 SASEGT. V gave up 7 bases and J gave up 1 base, with 10 bases separating them. The CDR3 protein is CASKGRQNTEAFF. In nucleotides, the CDR3 is TGTGCCAGCAAGGGACGGCAGAACACTGAAGCTTTCTTT.

This chain joins TRBV20-1 and TRBJ1-4; 7 bases map to TRBD1. The V and J ends lost 2 bases and 0 bases, in that order; junction bases with no gene match: 9. Per germline, CDR1 DFQATT and CDR2 SNEGSKA (reference sequence). The CDR3 length is 17 residues. This chain's CDR3 is CSARSRDRPPTNEKLFF. CDR3 DNA: TGCAGTGCTAGATCCCGGGACAGACCTCCAACTAATGAAAAACTGTTTTTT.

The chain couples TRBV12-3 or TRBV12-4 to TRBJ1-1, with D maybe TRBD1 (5 bases). This CDR3 contains 14 residues. Trimming took off 3 bases at V and 4 bases at J, with 12 bases between the two ends. CDR3 residues: CASSFGTGLTEAFF. The CDR3 DNA is TGTGCCAGCAGTTTCGGTACAGGACTCACTGAAGCTTTCTTT.

This clonotype was counted a few times. The V gene is TRBV15, the J gene TRBJ2-5; 10 bases line up with TRBD1. Trimming cost V 1 base and J 4 bases; bases outside gene matches: 6. CDR3 length: 16 residues. Germline values: CDR1 LNHNV, CDR2 YYDKDF (reference sequence). CDR3 sequence (DNA): TGTGCCACCAGCAGAGTTGGGACAGGGGCAGGAGAGACCCAGTACTTC. The encoded protein is CATSRVGTGAGETQYF.

This clonotype came up a few times. CDR3 nucleotides: TGCGCCAGCAGCCAACTAGCGGCACCGTACAATGAGCAGTTCTTC. Residues: CASSQLAAPYNEQFF. This chain uses TRBV4-3 with TRBJ2-1; TRBD2 aligns across 7 bases. J was trimmed by 4 bases and V by 2 bases; bases with no gene match: 5. Germline V CDR1 and CDR2: LGHNA, YSLEER. CDR3 length: 15 residues.

The V and J genes are TRBV5-1 and TRBJ2-1; possible D gene TRBD2, 5 bases. The V gene lost 0 bases and the J gene lost 6 bases, with 10 bases spanning the gap. The CDR3 has 14 residues. Germline CDR1 SGHRS, CDR2 YFSETQ. The CDR3 region has the DNA TGCGCCAGCAGCTTGGACGGGGTTCGCAATGAGCAGTTCTTC. Its protein product is CASSLDGVRNEQFF.

This chain joins TRBV29-1 and TRBJ2-1; D not certain. V lost 5 bases, J lost 0 bases, and 14 bases lay in between. CDR1 is SQVTM, CDR2 ANQGSEA, per germline. CDR3 length equals 15 residues. CDR3 protein: CSVRGRPSSYNEQFF. The CDR3 DNA reads TGCAGCGTTCGAGGACGGCCGAGCTCCTACAATGAGCAGTTCTTC.

This clonotype was observed a handful of times. The gene calls are TRBV19 and TRBJ2-2; D gene unclear. This CDR3 contains 12 residues. Germline V gene data show CDR1 as LNHDA and CDR2 as SQIVND (reference sequence). The V and J ends lost 10 bases and 8 bases respectively, with 14 bases between them. The CDR3 region is CATRRSAGELFF. The CDR3 DNA follows: TGTGCCACCCGGCGATCAGCAGGGGAGCTGTTTTTT.

Remarks on this clonotype: Being one base from a much bigger clone, this may be a read error. The chain is built from TRBV4-3 and TRBJ2-5, with a weak D call TRBD1 (6 bases). The CDR3 length is 15 residues. From germline, CDR1 is LGHNA and CDR2 YSLEER. CDR3: CASSQDPGAQETRYF. The CDR3 DNA reads as TGCGCCAGCAGCCAAGACCCAGGGGCTCAAGAGACCCGGTACTTC.

For this clonotype: A much bigger clone sits one base away, suggesting this may be a read error. CDR3 bases: TGCAGCGTTGGGGAGGCTGGGGCCAACGTCCTGACTTTC. This translates into CSVGEAGANVLTF. The chain uses TRBV29-1 and TRBJ2-6; D may be TRBD2 (6 bases). Trimming removed 4 bases from V and 2 bases from J, with 6 bases in between. The germline CDR1 and CDR2 sequences are SQVTM and ANQGSEA. This CDR3 has 13 residues.

The gene calls are TRBV12-3 or TRBV12-4 and TRBJ2-3, with 10 nucleotides matching TRBD2. The trim removed 5 bases at V and 3 bases at J, leaving 8 bases unmatched. The CDR3 spans 16 residues. CDR3 protein: CASSPMLAGVTDTQYF. The CDR3 DNA reads TGTGCCAGCAGTCCGATGCTAGCGGGAGTTACAGATACGCAGTATTTT.